The present T cell receptor beta chain was sequenced within a study of blood T cell repertoires in COVID-19. Deletions cut 8 bases from V and 7 bases from J, with 15 bases between. The germline CDR1 and CDR2 sequences are MNHEY and SMNVEV (reference sequence). This CDR3 contains 12 residues. TCRdb's copy holds only in-frame clones and misses some; the assay was immunoSEQ multiplex PCR. The data show approximately 350,000 clones, around 89% seen once. This TCR derives from a man in his forties or fifties with acute or convalescent COVID-19. The chain uses TRBV27 and TRBJ2-7; D not resolved. Sequencing input: peripheral blood. This CDR3 is CASGESRREQYF. DNA of the CDR3: TGTGCCAGCGGAGAATCACGTCGGGAGCAGTACTTC.